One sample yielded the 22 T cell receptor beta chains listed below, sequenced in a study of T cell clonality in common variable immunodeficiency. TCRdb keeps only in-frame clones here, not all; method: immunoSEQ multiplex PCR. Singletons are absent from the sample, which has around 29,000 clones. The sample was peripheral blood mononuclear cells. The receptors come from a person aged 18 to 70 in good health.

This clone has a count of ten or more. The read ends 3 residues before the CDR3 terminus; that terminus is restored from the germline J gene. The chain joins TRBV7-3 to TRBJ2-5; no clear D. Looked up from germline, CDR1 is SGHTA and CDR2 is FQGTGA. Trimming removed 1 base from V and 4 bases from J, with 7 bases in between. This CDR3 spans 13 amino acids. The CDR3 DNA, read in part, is TGTGCCAGCAGCTTAATTGTTCGAGAGACC. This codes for CASSLIVRET. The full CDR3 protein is CASSLIVRETQYF.

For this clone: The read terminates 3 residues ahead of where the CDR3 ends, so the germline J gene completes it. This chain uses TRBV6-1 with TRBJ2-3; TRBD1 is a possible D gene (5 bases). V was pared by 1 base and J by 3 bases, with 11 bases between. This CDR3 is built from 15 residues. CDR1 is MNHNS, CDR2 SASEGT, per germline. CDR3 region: CASSEGGAGTDTQYF. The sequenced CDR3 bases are TGTGCCAGCAGTGAAGGTGGGGCCGGGACAGATACG.

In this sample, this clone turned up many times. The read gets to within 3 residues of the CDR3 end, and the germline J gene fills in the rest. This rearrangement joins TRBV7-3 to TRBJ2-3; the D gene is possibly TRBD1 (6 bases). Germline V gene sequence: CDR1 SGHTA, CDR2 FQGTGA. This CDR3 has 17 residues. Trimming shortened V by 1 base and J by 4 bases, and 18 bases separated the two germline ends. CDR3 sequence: CASSLIPTGSGSDTQYF. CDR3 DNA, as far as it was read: TGTGCCAGCAGCTTAATCCCGACAGGTTCGGGATCAGATACG.

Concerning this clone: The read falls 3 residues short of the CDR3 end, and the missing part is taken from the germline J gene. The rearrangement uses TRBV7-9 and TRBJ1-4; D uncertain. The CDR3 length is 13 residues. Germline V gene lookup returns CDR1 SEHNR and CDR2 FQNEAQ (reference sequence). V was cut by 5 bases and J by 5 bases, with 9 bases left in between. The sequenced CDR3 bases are TGTGCCAGCAGCCCTGTAGGGAATGAAAAA. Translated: CASSPVGNEK. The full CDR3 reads CASSPVGNEKLFF.

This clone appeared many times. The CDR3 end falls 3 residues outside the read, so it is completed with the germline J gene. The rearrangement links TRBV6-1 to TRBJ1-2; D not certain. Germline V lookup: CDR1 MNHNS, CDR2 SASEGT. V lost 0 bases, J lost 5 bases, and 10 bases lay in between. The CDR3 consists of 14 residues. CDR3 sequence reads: CASSEASFPYGYTF. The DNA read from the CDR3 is TGTGCCAGCAGTGAAGCGTCTTTTCCTTATGGC.

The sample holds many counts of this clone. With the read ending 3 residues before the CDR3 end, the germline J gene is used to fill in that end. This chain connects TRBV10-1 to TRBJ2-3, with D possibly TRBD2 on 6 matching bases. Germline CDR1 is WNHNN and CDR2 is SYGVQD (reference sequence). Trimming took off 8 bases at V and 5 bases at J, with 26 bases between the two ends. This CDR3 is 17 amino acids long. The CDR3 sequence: CASGPSEGPTGEDTQYF. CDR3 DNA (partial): TGCGCCAGCGGCCCCTCCGAGGGGCCAACGGGGGAAGATACG.

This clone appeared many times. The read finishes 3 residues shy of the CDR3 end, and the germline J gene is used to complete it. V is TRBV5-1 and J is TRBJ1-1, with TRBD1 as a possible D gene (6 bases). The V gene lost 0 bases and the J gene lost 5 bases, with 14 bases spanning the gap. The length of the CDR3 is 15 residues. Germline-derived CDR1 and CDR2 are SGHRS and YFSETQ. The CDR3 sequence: CASSLGGPVGTEAFF. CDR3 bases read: TGCGCCAGCAGCTTGGGGGGGCCGGTGGGGACTGAA.

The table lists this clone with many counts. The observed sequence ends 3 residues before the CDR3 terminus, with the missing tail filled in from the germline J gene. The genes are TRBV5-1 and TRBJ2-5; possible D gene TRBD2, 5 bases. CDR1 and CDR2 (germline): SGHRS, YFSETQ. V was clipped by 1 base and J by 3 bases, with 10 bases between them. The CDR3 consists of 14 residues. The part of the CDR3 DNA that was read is TGCGCCAGCAGCTTGTCTCGGCGGGAAGAGACC. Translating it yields CASSLSRREET. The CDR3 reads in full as CASSLSRREETQYF.

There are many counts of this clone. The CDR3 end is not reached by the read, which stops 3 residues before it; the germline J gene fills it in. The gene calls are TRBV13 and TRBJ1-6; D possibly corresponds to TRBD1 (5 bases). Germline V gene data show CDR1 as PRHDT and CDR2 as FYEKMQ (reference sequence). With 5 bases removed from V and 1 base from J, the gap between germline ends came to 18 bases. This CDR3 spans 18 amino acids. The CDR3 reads CASSKTRQGRSYNSPLHF. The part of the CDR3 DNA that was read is TGTGCCAGCAGCAAAACCCGGCAGGGAAGATCCTATAATTCACCC. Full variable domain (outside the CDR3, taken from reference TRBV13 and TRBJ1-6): AAGVIQSPRHLIKEKRETATLKCYPIPRHDTVYWYQQGPGQDPQFLISFYEKMQSDKGSIPDRFSAQQFSDYHSELNMSSLELGDSALYFCASSKTRQGRSYNSPLHFGNGTRLTVT.

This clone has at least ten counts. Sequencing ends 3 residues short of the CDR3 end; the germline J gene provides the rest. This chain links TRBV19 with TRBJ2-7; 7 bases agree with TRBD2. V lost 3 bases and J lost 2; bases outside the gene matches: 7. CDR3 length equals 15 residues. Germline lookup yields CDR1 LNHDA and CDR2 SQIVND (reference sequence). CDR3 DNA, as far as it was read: TGTGCCAGTAGTATGGAATTAGCGGGCGCCTACGAG. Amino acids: CASSMELAGAYE. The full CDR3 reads CASSMELAGAYEQYF.

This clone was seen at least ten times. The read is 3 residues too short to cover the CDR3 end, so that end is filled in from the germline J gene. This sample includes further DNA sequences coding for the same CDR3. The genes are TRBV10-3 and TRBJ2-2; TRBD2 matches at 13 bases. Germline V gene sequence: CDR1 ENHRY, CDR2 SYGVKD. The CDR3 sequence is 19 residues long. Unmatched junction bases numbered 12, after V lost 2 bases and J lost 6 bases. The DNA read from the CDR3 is TGTGCCATCAGTGAGAGAGGACTAGCGGGGGAAGGTAGACCCGGGGAG. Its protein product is CAISERGLAGEGRPGE. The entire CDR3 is CAISERGLAGEGRPGELFF.

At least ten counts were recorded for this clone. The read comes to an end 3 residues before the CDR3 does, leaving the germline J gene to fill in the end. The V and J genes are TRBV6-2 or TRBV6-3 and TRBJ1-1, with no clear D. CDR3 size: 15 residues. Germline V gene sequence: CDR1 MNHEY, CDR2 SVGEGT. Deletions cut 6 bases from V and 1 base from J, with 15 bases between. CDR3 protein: CASSEMTPRNTEAFF. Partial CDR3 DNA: TGTGCCAGCAGCGAAATGACACCACGGAACACTGAA.

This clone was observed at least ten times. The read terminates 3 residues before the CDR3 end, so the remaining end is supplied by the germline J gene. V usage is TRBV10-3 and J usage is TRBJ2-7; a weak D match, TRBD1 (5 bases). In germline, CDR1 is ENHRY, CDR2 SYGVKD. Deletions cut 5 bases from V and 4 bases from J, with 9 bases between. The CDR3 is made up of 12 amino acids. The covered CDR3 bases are TGTGCCATCAGTTTTGACAGATACGAG. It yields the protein CAISFDRYE. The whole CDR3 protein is CAISFDRYEQYF.

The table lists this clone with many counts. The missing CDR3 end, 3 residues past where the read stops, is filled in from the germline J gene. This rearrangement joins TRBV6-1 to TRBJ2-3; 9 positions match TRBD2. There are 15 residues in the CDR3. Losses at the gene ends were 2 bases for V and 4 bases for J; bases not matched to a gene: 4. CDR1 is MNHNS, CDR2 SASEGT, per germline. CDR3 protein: CASSESSGAADTQYF. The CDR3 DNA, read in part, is TGTGCCAGCAGTGAATCTAGCGGGGCGGCAGATACG.

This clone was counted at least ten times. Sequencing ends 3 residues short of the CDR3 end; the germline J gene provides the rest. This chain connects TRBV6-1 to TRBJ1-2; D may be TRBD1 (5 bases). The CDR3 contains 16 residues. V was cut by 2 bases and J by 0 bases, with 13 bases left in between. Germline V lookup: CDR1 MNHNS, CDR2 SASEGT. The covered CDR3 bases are TGTGCCAGCAGTGAACGGGAGGGGTTAGCTAACTATGGC. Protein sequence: CASSEREGLANYG. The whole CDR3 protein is CASSEREGLANYGYTF.

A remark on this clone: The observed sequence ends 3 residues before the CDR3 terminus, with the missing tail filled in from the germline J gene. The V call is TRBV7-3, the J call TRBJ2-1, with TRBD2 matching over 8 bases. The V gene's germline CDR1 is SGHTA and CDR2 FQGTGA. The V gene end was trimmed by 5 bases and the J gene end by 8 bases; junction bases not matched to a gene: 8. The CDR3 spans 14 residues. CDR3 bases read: TGTGCCAGCAGCGGGCGGGGGGTTGTATATGAG. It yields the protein CASSGRGVVYE. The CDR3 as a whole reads CASSGRGVVYEQFF.

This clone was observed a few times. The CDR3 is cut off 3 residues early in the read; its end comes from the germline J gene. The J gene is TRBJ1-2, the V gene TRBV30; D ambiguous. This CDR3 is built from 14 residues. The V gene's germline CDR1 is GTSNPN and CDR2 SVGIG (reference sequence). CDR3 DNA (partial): TGTGCCTGGAGTGTACGGGGTCGGCCCTCAGGC. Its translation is CAWSVRGRPSG. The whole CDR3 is CAWSVRGRPSGYTF. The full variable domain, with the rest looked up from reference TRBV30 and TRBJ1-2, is SQTIHQWPATLVQPVGSPLSLECTVEGTSNPNLYWYRQAAGRGLQLLFYSVGIGQISSEVPQNLSASRPQDRQFILSSKKLLLSDSGFYLCAWSVRGRPSGYTFGSGTRLTVV.

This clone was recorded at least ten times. CDR3 DNA, as far as it was read: TGTGCCAGCAGCTTGCCCGGGGGGATGGAGACC. It codes for CASSLPGGMET. From start to end, the CDR3 is CASSLPGGMETQYF. The chain uses TRBV5-4 and TRBJ2-5, with 7 bases that match TRBD2. With the read ending 3 residues before the CDR3 end, the germline J gene is used to fill in that end. Germline loops: CDR1 SGHNT, CDR2 YYREEE (reference sequence). There are 14 residues in the CDR3. The J segment lost 5 bases and the V segment lost 1 base, leaving 5 bases of the junction unmatched.

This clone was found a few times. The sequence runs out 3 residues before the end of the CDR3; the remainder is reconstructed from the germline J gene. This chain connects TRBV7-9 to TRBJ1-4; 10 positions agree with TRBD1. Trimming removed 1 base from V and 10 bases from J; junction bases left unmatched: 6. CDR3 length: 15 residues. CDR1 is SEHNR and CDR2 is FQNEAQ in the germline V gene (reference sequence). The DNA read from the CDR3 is TGTGCCAGCAGCTTAGACCCGGGACAGGGGAGAAAA. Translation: CASSLDPGQGRK. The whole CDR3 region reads CASSLDPGQGRKLFF.

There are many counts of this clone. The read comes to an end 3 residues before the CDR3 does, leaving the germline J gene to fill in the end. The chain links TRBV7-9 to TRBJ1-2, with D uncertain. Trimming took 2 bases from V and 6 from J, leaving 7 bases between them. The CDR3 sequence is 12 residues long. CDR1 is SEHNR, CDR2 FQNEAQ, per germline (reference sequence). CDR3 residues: CASSLSVNGYTF. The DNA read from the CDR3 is TGTGCCAGCAGCTTATCAGTGAATGGC. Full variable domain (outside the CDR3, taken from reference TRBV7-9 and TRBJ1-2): DTGVSQNPRHKITKRGQNVTFRCDPISEHNRLYWYRQTLGQGPEFLTYFQNEAQLEKSRLLSDRFSAERPKGSFSTLEIQRTEQGDSAMYLCASSLSVNGYTFGSGTRLTVV.

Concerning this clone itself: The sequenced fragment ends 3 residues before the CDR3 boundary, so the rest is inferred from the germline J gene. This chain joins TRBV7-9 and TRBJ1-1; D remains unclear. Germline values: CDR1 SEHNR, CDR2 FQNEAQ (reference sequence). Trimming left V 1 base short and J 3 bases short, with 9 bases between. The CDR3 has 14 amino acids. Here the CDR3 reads CASSLGAGHTEAFF. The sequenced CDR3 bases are TGTGCCAGCAGCTTAGGGGCAGGCCACACTGAA.

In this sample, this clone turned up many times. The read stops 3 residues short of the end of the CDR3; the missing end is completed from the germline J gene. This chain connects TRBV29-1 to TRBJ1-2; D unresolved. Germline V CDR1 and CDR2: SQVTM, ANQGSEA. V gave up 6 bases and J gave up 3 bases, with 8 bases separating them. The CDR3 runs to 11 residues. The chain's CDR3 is CSVRFDYGYTF. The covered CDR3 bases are TGCAGCGTCCGGTTTGACTATGGC.